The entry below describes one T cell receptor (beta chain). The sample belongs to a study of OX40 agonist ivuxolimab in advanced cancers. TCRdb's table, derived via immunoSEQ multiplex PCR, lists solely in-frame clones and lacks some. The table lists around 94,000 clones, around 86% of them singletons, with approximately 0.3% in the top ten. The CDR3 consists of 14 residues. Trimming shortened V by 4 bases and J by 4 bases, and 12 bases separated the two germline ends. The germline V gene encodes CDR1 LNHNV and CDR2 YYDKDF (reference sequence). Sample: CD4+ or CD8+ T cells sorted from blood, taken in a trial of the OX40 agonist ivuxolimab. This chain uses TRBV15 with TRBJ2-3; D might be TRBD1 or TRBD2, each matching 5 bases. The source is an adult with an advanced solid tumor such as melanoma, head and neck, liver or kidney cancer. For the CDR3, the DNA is TGTGCCACCAGCACCACGGGGCGGGCAGATACGCAGTATTTT. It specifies CATSTTGRADTQYF.